The 26 T cell receptor beta chains below all came from one sample that was sequenced in a study of blood T cells in healthy people across ages. Primed by a sample-barcoded 5' primer and a J-beta primer mix, a second PCR proceeded for about 6 to 12 cycles. In TCRdb, the 5' RACE reads were re-called with MiXCR into one record per CDR3 protein. The table shows hundreds of thousands of distinct CDR3 sequences, with less than 45% occurring only once. What was sequenced was blood. The source is a man aged 80 or over in good health.

The gene calls are TRBV12-3 or TRBV12-4 and TRBJ1-1; the match to TRBD1 covers 11 bases. V dropped 4 bases and J dropped 0; count of bases not matched to a gene: 1. There are 15 residues in the CDR3. The CDR3: CASSSGQGVNTEAFF. In DNA form, the CDR3 reads TGTGCCAGCAGTTCGGGACAGGGGGTGAACACTGAAGCTTTCTTT.

The V call is TRBV20-1, the J call TRBJ1-2, with D tentatively TRBD1 (6 bases). V was shortened by 5 bases and J by 3 bases, with 16 bases between the two germline ends. CDR1 and CDR2 from the germline V gene are DFQATT and SNEGSKA (reference sequence). The CDR3 totals 14 residues. CDR3 region: CSAERGGNYYGYTF. The CDR3 DNA reads TGCAGTGCTGAAAGGGGGGGGAACTACTATGGCTACACCTTC.

Many counts were recorded for this clonotype. The chain uses TRBV20-1 and TRBJ2-7, with D possibly TRBD1 on 6 matching bases. Trimming pared 6 bases from V and 4 bases from J, leaving 19 bases between. CDR1 is DFQATT, CDR2 SNEGSKA, per germline (reference sequence). The CDR3 contains 14 residues. As DNA, the CDR3 is TGCAGTGCCGGACGGGACACCACCCTTTACGAGCAGTACTTC. This encodes CSAGRDTTLYEQYF.

This clonotype was picked up a small number of times. The rearrangement links TRBV28 to TRBJ2-7, with D perhaps assigned TRBD1 or TRBD2 (5 bases each). Germline CDR1 is MDHEN and CDR2 is SYDVKM. This CDR3 has 13 residues. The CDR3 sequence: CGTARDRNGEQYF. Written as DNA, the CDR3 is TGTGGAACGGCCCGGGACCGAAATGGGGAGCAGTACTTC.

This clonotype was detected a few times. V gene TRBV6-4 combines with J gene TRBJ2-3; 8 bases line up with TRBD2. Germline V gives CDR1 MRHNA, CDR2 SNTAGT. V shed 6 bases, J shed 6 bases, and the junction held 11 bases outside the gene matches. CDR3 length: 15 residues. This CDR3 reads CASSQLAAGADTQYF. For the CDR3, the DNA is TGTGCCAGCAGCCAACTAGCGGCGGGAGCGGATACGCAGTATTTT.

The chain links TRBV20-1 to TRBJ2-1; 8 bases are a match to TRBD2. This CDR3 has 15 amino acids. Losses at the gene ends were 5 bases for V and 5 bases for J; bases not matched to a gene: 11. Germline V gene lookup returns CDR1 DFQATT and CDR2 SNEGSKA (reference sequence). CDR3 nucleotide sequence: TGCAGTGCTGCCCGCGGGGGGCCGAATGACAATGAGCAGTTCTTC. Translating gives CSAARGGPNDNEQFF.

The chain recombines TRBV20-1 with TRBJ2-3; D is undetermined. This CDR3 comprises 14 residues. The germline gives CDR1 DFQATT, CDR2 SNEGSKA (reference sequence). The germline V and J ends were trimmed by 0 bases and 2 bases, with 9 bases remaining between them. The CDR3 nucleotides are TGCAGTGCTAGAGAGACTGGCGCCACAGATACGCAGTATTTT. Translation: CSARETGATDTQYF.

The CDR3 loop is CASGLVLPLPGTSSYEQYF. CDR3 nucleotide sequence: TGTGCTAGTGGTTTGGTACTTCCCTTACCGGGTACGAGCTCCTACGAGCAGTACTTC. J is TRBJ2-7 and V is TRBV12-5; the D is unclear. V lost 0 bases and J lost 0, with 21 bases in between. The CDR3 runs 19 residues. Germline V lookup: CDR1 LGHNT, CDR2 FRNRAP.

The chain joins TRBV5-5 to TRBJ2-2; the match to TRBD1 covers 9 bases. Germline CDR1 is SGHKS and CDR2 is YYEKEE (reference sequence). The CDR3 loop spans 16 amino acids. Germline trimming cut 0 bases from V and 7 bases from J; bases unmatched to any gene: 7. The CDR3 DNA follows: TGTGCCAGCAGCTTGGAACAGGGGGCGCTCGGCGGGGAGCTGTTTTTT. It codes for CASSLEQGALGGELFF.

This clonotype showed up just a few times. This chain uses TRBV29-1 with TRBJ2-5; 7 bases line up with TRBD2. The trim removed 4 bases at V and 11 bases at J, leaving 22 bases unmatched. The germline gives CDR1 SQVTM, CDR2 ANQGSEA. The CDR3 length is 16 residues. Written as DNA, the CDR3 is TGCAGCGTTGGACGAGTAGAGCGGGACGGCCACAATGAGCAGTACTTC. Translated, it gives CSVGRVERDGHNEQYF. The full variable domain, with the rest looked up from reference TRBV29-1 and TRBJ2-5, is SAVISQKPSRDICQRGTSLTIQCQVDSQVTMMFWYRQQPGQSLTLIATANQGSEATYESGFVIDKFPISRPNLTFSTLTVSNMSPEDSSIYLCSVGRVERDGHNEQYFGPGTRLLVL.

The CDR3 reads CASTRSRAQETQYF. CDR3 nucleotides: TGTGCCAGCACTCGGTCGCGGGCCCAAGAGACCCAGTACTTC. This rearrangement joins TRBV11-2 to TRBJ2-7, with D perhaps TRBD2 (5 bases). The J call is uncertain, as TRBJ2-5 better fits the DNA end. This CDR3 has 14 residues. In germline, CDR1 is SGHAT, CDR2 FQNNGV.

The V gene is TRBV7-6, the J gene TRBJ1-2, with 7 bases that match TRBD1. The V segment lost 4 bases and the J segment 8 bases; nucleotides outside the gene matches: 10. There are 14 residues in the CDR3. Germline loops: CDR1 SGHVS, CDR2 FNYEAQ. Here the CDR3 DNA reads TGTGCCAGCAGCTCCGCGACAGGGCGAGGCGGCTACACCTTC. This codes for CASSSATGRGGYTF.

J is TRBJ2-1 and V is TRBV29-1; 9 positions match TRBD2. Per germline, CDR1 SQVTM and CDR2 ANQGSEA. The length of the CDR3 is 12 residues. The ends lost 4 bases at V and 8 bases at J; junction bases unmatched: 3. CDR3 in amino acids: CSVASGIDEQFF. Here the CDR3 DNA reads TGCAGCGTTGCTAGCGGGATAGATGAGCAGTTCTTC.

The V and J genes are TRBV7-4 and TRBJ2-7; D may be TRBD1 or TRBD2 (5 bases each). Trimming removed 1 base from V and 0 bases from J, with 13 bases in between. This CDR3 spans 16 amino acids. The germline V gene encodes CDR1 SGHVT and CDR2 SQSDAQ. The CDR3 sequence is CASSLVGGTSSYEQYF. CDR3 DNA sequence: TGTGCCAGCAGCTTAGTTGGGGGAACGAGCTCCTACGAGCAGTACTTC.

The gene calls are TRBV12-3 or TRBV12-4 and TRBJ2-7; D possibly uses TRBD1 or TRBD2 (5 bases each). The CDR3 is 16 residues long. Between the trimmed V and J ends, which lost 3 bases and 3 bases, there was a span of 18 bases. The DNA for the CDR3 is TGTGCCAGCAGTTTGAATGGGCAGGGACGCCTCTACGAGCAGTACTTC. This gives the protein CASSLNGQGRLYEQYF.

The rearrangement joins TRBV29-1 to TRBJ2-4; the match to TRBD2 covers 7 bases. The DNA end favors TRBJ2-7, so the J call may be wrong. This CDR3 region has 14 residues. The germline V gene encodes CDR1 SQVTM and CDR2 ANQGSEA. CDR3 nucleotides: TGCAGCGTTGAAGTAAGGACTAGAGGCGGCGAGCAGTACTTC. It codes for CSVEVRTRGGEQYF.

This rearrangement joins TRBV7-2 to TRBJ1-1; D not certain. CDR3 length: 14 amino acids. V was clipped by 2 bases and J by 5 bases, with 12 bases between them. Looked up from germline, CDR1 is SGHTA and CDR2 is FQGNSA. The CDR3 DNA follows: TGTGCCAGCAGCTTACCAGGTCGATTGACTGAAGCTTTCTTT. It encodes CASSLPGRLTEAFF.

This clonotype was recorded a few times. This chain links TRBV7-9 with TRBJ2-5; unclear D gene. This CDR3 region has 15 residues. V was trimmed by 4 bases and J by 1 base, leaving 13 bases between them. Germline CDR1 SEHNR, CDR2 FQNEAQ (reference sequence). CDR3 DNA: TGTGCCAGCAGCTCTTCTGGGGTATCCCAAGAGACCCAGTACTTC. Amino acid sequence: CASSSSGVSQETQYF.

This clonotype came up a few times. This chain links TRBV5-5 with TRBJ2-7, with D perhaps given as TRBD1 or TRBD2 (5 bases each). Trimming took 4 bases from V and 10 from J, leaving 24 bases between them. The CDR3 spans 15 residues. Germline values: CDR1 SGHKS, CDR2 YYEKEE (reference sequence). This CDR3 reads CASSPAGTAAVAQYF. The CDR3 DNA sequence: TGTGCCAGCAGCCCGGCCGGGACGGCCGCTGTCGCTCAGTACTTC.

The chain has TRBV7-9 and TRBJ2-5, with unresolved D. From germline, CDR1 is SEHNR and CDR2 FQNEAQ (reference sequence). CDR3 length: 15 amino acids. The germline V and J ends were trimmed by 0 bases and 2 bases, with 10 bases remaining between them. The CDR3: CASSLALATQETQYF. CDR3 nucleotide sequence: TGTGCCAGCAGCTTAGCTCTGGCGACTCAAGAGACCCAGTACTTC.

V and J are TRBV12-3 or TRBV12-4 and TRBJ2-5; the match to TRBD2 covers 7 bases. The CDR3 consists of 14 residues. The ends lost 10 bases at V and 4 bases at J; junction bases unmatched: 12. The DNA for the CDR3 is TGTGCCACCACAACGGCGACTAGCAGAGAGACCCAGTACTTC. As protein: CATTTATSRETQYF.

This chain joins TRBV6-5 and TRBJ2-2; D possibly corresponds to TRBD1 (5 bases). V was trimmed by 10 bases and J by 2 bases, leaving 14 bases between them. Germline lookup yields CDR1 MNHEY and CDR2 SVGAGI. The CDR3 loop spans 14 amino acids. CDR3 coding DNA: TGTGCCACCCTAGGGGTGGAAAACACCGGGGAGCTGTTTTTT. Its protein product is CATLGVENTGELFF.

The J gene is TRBJ2-5, the V gene TRBV5-1; a possible D gene is TRBD1 (6 bases). The J call is doubtful: the DNA matches TRBJ2-7 better. Per germline, CDR1 SGHRS and CDR2 YFSETQ. The CDR3 is 14 residues long. The CDR3: CASRLNTQGGEQYF. In DNA, the CDR3 is TGCGCCAGCAGATTGAATACACAGGGTGGCGAGCAGTACTTC.

A word on this clonotype: Possible read error: a much larger clone is one base away. It is likely a read error, because the conserved phenylalanine at the end of the CDR3 is missing. The V call is TRBV29-1, the J call TRBJ2-5; a weak D match, TRBD2 (5 bases). Judging by the DNA end, TRBJ2-7 fits better; the J call may be wrong. Looked up from germline, CDR1 is SQVTM and CDR2 is ANQGSEA. The CDR3 extends over 12 amino acids. The CDR3 sequence is CSVEEGSHEQYL. The CDR3 DNA sequence: TGCAGCGTTGAAGAAGGGAGCCACGAGCAGTACTTA.

This clonotype was seen more than once but under ten times. This chain connects TRBV20-1 to TRBJ2-7; 9 bases fit TRBD2. The CDR3 covers 15 residues. Germline CDR1 reads DFQATT; CDR2 reads SNEGSKA (reference sequence). Trimming removed 3 bases from V and 0 bases from J; junction bases left unmatched: 6. The CDR3 here is CSASGSSGNSYEQYF. The CDR3 region has the DNA TGCAGTGCTAGCGGTTCTAGCGGGAACTCCTACGAGCAGTACTTC.

Only a few counts were recorded for this clonotype. This chain links TRBV7-6 with TRBJ2-1; D remains ambiguous. The length of the CDR3 is 15 residues. Looked up from germline, CDR1 is SGHVS and CDR2 is FNYEAQ. Between the trimmed V and J ends, which lost 1 base and 1 base, there was a span of 8 bases. CDR3 in DNA: TGTGCCAGCAGCTTAGTTTCCGTATCCTACAATGAGCAGTTCTTC. Its protein product is CASSLVSVSYNEQFF.